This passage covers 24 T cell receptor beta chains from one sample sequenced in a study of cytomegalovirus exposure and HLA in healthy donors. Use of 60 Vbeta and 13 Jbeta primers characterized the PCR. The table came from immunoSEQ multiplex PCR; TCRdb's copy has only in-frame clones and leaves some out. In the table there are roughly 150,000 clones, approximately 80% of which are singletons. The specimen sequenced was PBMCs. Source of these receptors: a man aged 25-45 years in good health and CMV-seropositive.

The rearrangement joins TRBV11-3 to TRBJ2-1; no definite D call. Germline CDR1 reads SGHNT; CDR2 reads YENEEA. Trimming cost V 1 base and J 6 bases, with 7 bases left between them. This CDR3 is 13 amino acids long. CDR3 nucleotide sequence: TGTGCCAGCAGCTTAGGTGGCTCCAATGAGCAGTTCTTC. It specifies CASSLGGSNEQFF.

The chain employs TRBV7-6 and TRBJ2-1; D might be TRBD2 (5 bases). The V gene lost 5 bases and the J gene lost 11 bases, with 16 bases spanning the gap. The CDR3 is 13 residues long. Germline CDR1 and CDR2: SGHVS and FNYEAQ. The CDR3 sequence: CASSPHGSGKQFF. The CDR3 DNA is TGTGCCAGCAGCCCACACGGGTCGGGGAAGCAGTTCTTC.

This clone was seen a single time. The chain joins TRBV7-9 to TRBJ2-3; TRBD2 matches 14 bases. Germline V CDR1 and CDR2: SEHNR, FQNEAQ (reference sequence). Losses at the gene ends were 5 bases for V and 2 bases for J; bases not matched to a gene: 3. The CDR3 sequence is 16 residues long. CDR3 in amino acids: CASSQGLAGVTDTQYF. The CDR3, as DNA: TGTGCCAGCAGCCAGGGACTAGCGGGAGTCACAGATACGCAGTATTTT.

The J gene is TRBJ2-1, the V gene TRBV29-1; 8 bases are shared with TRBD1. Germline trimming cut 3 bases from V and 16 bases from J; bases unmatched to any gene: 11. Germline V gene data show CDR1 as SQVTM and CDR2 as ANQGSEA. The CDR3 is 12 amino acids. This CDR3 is CSVDPEAGGGFF. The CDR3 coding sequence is TGCAGCGTTGACCCGGAGGCAGGGGGCGGATTCTTC.

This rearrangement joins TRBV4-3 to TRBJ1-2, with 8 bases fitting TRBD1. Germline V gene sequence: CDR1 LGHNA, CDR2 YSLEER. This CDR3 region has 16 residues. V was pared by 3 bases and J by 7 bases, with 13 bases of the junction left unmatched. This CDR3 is CASSHTGTGRWFGYTF. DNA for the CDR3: TGCGCCAGCAGCCACACCGGGACAGGCAGGTGGTTTGGCTACACCTTC.

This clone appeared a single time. CDR3 nucleotides: TGTGCCAGCAGCGGCCCGGGTGGCGACTATGGCTACACCTTC. It specifies CASSGPGGDYGYTF. The V call is TRBV5-6, the J call TRBJ1-2; no firm D call. The V and J ends lost 4 bases and 3 bases respectively, with 13 bases between them. Germline assignment: CDR1 SGHDT and CDR2 YYEEEE. The CDR3 is 14 amino acids.

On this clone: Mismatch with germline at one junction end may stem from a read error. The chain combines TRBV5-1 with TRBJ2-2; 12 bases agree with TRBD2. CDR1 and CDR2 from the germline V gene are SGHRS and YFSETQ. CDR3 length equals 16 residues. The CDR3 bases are TGCGCCGGCAGCTGGACTAGCGGGGAGAACACCGGGGAGCTGTTTTTT. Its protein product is CAGSWTSGENTGELFF.

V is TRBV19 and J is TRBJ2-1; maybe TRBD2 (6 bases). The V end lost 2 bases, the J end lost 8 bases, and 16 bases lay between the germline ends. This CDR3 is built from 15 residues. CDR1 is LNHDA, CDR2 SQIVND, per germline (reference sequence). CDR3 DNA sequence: TGTGCCAGTAGTATATCGGCTAGCGACGGGGATGAGCAGTTCTTC. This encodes CASSISASDGDEQFF. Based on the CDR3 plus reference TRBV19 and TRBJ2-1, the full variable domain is DGGITQSPKYLFRKEGQNVTLSCEQNLNHDAMYWYRQDPGQGLRLIYYSQIVNDFQKGDIAEGYSVSREKKESFPLTVTSAQKNPTAFYLCASSISASDGDEQFFGPGTRLTVL.

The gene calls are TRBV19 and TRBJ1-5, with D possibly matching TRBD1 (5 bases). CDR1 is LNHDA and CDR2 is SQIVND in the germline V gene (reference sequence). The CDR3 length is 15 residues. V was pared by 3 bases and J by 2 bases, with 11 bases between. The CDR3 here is CASSITTDGNQPQHF. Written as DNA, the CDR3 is TGTGCCAGTAGTATTACGACAGATGGCAATCAGCCCCAGCATTTT.

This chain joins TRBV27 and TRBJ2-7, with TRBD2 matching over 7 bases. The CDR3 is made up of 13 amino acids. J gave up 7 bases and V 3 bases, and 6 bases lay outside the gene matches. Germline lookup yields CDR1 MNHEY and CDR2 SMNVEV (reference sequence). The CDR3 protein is CASSLSVGGEQYF. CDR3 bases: TGTGCCAGCAGTTTGAGTGTGGGGGGGGAGCAGTACTTC.

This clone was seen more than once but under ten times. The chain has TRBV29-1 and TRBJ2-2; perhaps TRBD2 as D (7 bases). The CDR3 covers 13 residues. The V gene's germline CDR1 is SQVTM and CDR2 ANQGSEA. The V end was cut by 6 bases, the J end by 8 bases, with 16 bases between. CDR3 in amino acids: CSVRGRLEGELFF. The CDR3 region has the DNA TGCAGCGTGCGGGGGCGGCTCGAAGGGGAGCTGTTTTTT.

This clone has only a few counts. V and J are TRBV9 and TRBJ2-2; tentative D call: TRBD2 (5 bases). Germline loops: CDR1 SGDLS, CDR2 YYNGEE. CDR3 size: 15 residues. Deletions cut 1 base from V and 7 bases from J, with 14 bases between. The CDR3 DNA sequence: TGTGCCAGCAGCGTATCCAACGCCGGGGTCGGGGAGCTGTTTTTT. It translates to CASSVSNAGVGELFF.

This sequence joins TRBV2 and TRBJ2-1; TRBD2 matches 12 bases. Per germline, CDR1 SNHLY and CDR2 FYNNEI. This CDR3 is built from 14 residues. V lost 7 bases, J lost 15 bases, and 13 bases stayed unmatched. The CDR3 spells CASTAPRTSGIGFF. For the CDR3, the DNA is TGTGCCAGCACTGCCCCTAGGACTAGCGGGATCGGGTTCTTC. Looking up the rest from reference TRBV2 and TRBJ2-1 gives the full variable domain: EPEVTQTPSHQVTQMGQEVILRCVPISNHLYFYWYRQILGQKVEFLVSFYNNEISEKSEIFDDQFSVERPDGSNFTLKIRSTKLEDSAMYFCASTAPRTSGIGFFGPGTRLTVL.

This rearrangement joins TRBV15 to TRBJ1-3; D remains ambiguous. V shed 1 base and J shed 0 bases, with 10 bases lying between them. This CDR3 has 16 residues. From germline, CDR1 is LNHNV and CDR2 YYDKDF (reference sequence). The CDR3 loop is CATSRVHFSSGNTIYF. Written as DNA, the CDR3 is TGTGCCACCAGCAGAGTTCATTTTTCCTCTGGAAACACCATATATTTT.

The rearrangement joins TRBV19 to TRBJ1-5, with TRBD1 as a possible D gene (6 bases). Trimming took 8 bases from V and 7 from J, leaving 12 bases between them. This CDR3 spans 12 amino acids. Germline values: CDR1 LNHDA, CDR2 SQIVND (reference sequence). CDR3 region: CASQAGGQPQHF. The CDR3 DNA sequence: TGTGCCAGTCAGGCGGGGGGCCAGCCCCAGCATTTT. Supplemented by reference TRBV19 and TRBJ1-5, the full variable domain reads DGGITQSPKYLFRKEGQNVTLSCEQNLNHDAMYWYRQDPGQGLRLIYYSQIVNDFQKGDIAEGYSVSREKKESFPLTVTSAQKNPTAFYLCASQAGGQPQHFGDGTRLSIL.

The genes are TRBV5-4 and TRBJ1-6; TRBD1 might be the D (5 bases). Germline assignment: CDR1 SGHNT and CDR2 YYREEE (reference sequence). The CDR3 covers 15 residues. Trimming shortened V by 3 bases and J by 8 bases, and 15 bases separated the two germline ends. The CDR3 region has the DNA TGTGCCAGCAGCTCGAGGACCTGGGGGGATTCACCCCTCCACTTT. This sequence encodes CASSSRTWGDSPLHF.

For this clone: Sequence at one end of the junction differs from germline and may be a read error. The CDR3 region has the DNA TGTGCCAGCAGCTTAAGGAGGGGCGCTGGGGCCAACGGCCTGACTTTC. This gives the protein CASSLRRGAGANGLTF. The J gene is TRBJ2-6, the V gene TRBV7-8, with D possibly being TRBD2 (6 bases). Germline loops: CDR1 SGHVS, CDR2 FQNEAQ. The CDR3 extends over 16 amino acids.

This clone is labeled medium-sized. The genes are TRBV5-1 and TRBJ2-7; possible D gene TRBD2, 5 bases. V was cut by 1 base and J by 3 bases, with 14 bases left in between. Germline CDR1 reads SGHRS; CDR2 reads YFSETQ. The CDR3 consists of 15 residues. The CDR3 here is CASSLLFGMSYEQYF. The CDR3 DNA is TGCGCCAGCAGCTTGTTGTTCGGGATGAGCTACGAGCAGTACTTC.

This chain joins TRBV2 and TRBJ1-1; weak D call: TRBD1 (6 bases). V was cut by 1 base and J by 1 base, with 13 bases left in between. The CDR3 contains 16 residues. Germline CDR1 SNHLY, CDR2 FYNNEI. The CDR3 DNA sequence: TGTGCCAGCAGTGAAGAGGGCACAGGGAGGAACACTGAAGCTTTCTTT. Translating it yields CASSEEGTGRNTEAFF.

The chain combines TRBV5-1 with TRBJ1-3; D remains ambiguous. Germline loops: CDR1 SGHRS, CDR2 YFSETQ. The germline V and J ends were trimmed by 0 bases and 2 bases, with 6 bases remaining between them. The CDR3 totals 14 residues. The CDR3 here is CASSLGQAGNTIYF. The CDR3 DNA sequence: TGCGCCAGCAGCTTGGGTCAGGCTGGAAACACCATATATTTT.

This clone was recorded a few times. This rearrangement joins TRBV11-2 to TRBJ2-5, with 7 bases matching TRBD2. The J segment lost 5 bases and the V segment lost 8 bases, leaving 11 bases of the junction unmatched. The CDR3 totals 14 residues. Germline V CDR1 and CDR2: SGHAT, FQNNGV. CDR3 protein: CASPPREGRETQYF. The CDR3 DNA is TGTGCCAGCCCCCCCAGGGAGGGCCGGGAGACCCAGTACTTC. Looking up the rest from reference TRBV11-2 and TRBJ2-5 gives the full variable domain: EAGVAQSPRYKIIEKRQSVAFWCNPISGHATLYWYQQILGQGPKLLIQFQNNGVVDDSQLPKDRFSAERLKGVDSTLKIQPAKLEDSAVYLCASPPREGRETQYFGPGTRLLVL.

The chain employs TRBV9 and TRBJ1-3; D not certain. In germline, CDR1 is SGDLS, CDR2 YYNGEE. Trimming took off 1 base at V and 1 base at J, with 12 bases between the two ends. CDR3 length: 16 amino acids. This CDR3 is CASSVSSSVSGNTIYF. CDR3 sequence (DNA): TGTGCCAGCAGCGTATCGTCCTCGGTTTCTGGAAACACCATATATTTT.

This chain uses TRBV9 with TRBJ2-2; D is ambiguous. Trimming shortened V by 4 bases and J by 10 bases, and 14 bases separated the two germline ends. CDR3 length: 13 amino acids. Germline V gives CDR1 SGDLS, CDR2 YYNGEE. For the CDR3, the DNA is TGTGCCAGCAGCTATCCGCATGAGGAGGAGCTGTTTTTT. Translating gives CASSYPHEEELFF.

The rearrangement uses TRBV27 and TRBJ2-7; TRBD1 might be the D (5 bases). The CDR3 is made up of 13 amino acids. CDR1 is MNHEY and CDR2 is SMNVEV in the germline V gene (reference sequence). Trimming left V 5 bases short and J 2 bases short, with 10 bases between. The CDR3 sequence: CASSPWGPYEQYF. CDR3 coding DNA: TGTGCCAGCAGTCCCTGGGGCCCCTACGAGCAGTACTTC.